The 5 T cell receptor beta chains in this list originate from one sample, sequenced in a study of cytomegalovirus exposure and HLA in healthy donors. PCR primers comprised 60 Vbeta and 13 Jbeta primers. Method: immunoSEQ multiplex PCR; TCRdb's copy keeps in-frame clones and lacks some. The sample lists some 180,000 clones, 60% to 80% occurring once. Sequenced input: PBMCs. The receptor set was obtained from a woman aged 25 to 39 in good health and CMV-seronegative.

Regarding this clone: Other DNA sequences in the same sample also yield this CDR3. V gene TRBV27 combines with J gene TRBJ2-1; no firm D call. This CDR3 has 14 amino acids. The germline V and J ends were trimmed by 3 bases and 0 bases, with 6 bases remaining between them. CDR1 is MNHEY, CDR2 SMNVEV, per germline (reference sequence). In DNA, the CDR3 is TGTGCCAGCAGTTTGAGGAGCTCCTACAATGAGCAGTTCTTC. Translated: CASSLRSSYNEQFF.

The chain has TRBV4-1 and TRBJ2-7, with a weak D call TRBD1 (5 bases). This CDR3 is 14 amino acids long. Germline-derived CDR1 and CDR2 are MGHRA and YSYEKL. Trimming took off 4 bases at V and 3 bases at J, with 13 bases between the two ends. CDR3: CASSRPQENYEQYF. CDR3 bases: TGCGCCAGCAGCCGACCACAGGAAAACTACGAGCAGTACTTC.

The chain combines TRBV6-4 with TRBJ2-5; D might be TRBD1 (6 bases). V lost 5 bases and J lost 5, with 15 bases in between. Germline V gene sequence: CDR1 MRHNA, CDR2 SNTAGT. CDR3 size: 14 residues. CDR3 in DNA: TGTGCCAGCAGTCCGGTTGGGGGCATGGAGACCCAGTACTTC. Its translation is CASSPVGGMETQYF.

The rearrangement uses TRBV2 and TRBJ1-2; D is uncertain. Germline values: CDR1 SNHLY, CDR2 FYNNEI. CDR3 size: 12 residues. The ends were cut back, 9 bases at V and 8 bases at J, with 16 bases in the middle. The CDR3, as DNA: TGTGCCAGTCAACGCGGGGTACAAGGCTACACCTTC. Its protein product is CASQRGVQGYTF.

This chain joins TRBV7-9 and TRBJ2-5; TRBD1 aligns across 10 bases. The J call may be faulty, since TRBJ2-7 better matches the DNA end. The CDR3 loop spans 15 amino acids. The germline V gene has CDR1 SEHNR and CDR2 FQNEAQ (reference sequence). In DNA, the CDR3 is TGTGCCAGCAGCTTAACCGGGACAGGGGCCCACGAGCAGTACTTC. Translating gives CASSLTGTGAHEQYF.